This is a list of T cell receptor beta chains from one sample in a study of cytomegalovirus exposure and HLA in healthy donors. Sequenced by immunoSEQ multiplex PCR; TCRdb stores in-frame clones only, minus some. The sample carries 95,000 to 100,000 clones, 60% to 75% recorded once. Sequencing input: PBMCs. The receptors were gathered from a woman between 35 and 50 years old in good health and CMV-seronegative. Each CDR3 is given with its conserved first and last residue. The D gene is left open where the match is weak. Size is omitted from some rows. Given values are once, few, many or a class for expanded clones.

v_call,clone_size,j_call,d_call,cdr3_nt,cdr3_aa
TRBV28,-,TRBJ2-7,TRBD1,TGTGCCAGCAGTTCGGCCAAAAAGGACAGGCCTTACGAGCAGTACTTC,CASSSAKKDRPYEQYF
TRBV29-1,-,TRBJ2-7,TRBD1,TGCAGCGTTGTAACAGGGGGCTCCTACGAGCAGTACTTC,CSVVTGGSYEQYF
TRBV30,-,TRBJ1-5,-,TGTGCCTGGAGTGTGGCCCTCAATCAGCCCCAGCATTTT,CAWSVALNQPQHF
TRBV27,-,TRBJ2-1,TRBD2,TGTGCCAGCAGCCTATACTCCGGGACTAGCTACAATGAGCAGTTCTTC,CASSLYSGTSYNEQFF
TRBV18,-,TRBJ2-5,TRBD1,TGTGCCAGCTCACCACAGGGGACAGGGTCGGAGACCCAGTACTTC,CASSPQGTGSETQYF
TRBV2,-,TRBJ2-1,TRBD1,TGTGCCAGCAGCCGGGACAGGGGCAATGAGCAGTTCTTC,CASSRDRGNEQFF
TRBV7-9,-,TRBJ2-2,-,TGTGCCAGCAGCTTACTACGGGGAAAGGCCGGGGAGCTGTTTTTT,CASSLLRGKAGELFF
TRBV30,few,TRBJ1-1,-,TGTGCCTGGAGTGTATTCCTGGCAGGGAAGAACACTGAAGCTTTCTTT,CAWSVFLAGKNTEAFF
TRBV6-5,-,TRBJ2-4,TRBD1,TGTGCCACCTTACAGGGGGCCAAAAACATTCAGTACTTC,CATLQGAKNIQYF
TRBV6-5,-,TRBJ1-4,-,TGTGCCAGCAGGCTACAGGGCCAGCCTAATGAAAAACTGTTTTTT,CASRLQGQPNEKLFF
TRBV11-2,-,TRBJ2-1,TRBD1,TGTGCCAGCAGCTTTATATCGGGACAGGGGCCAAACAATGAGCAGTTCTTC,CASSFISGQGPNNEQFF
TRBV5-6,-,TRBJ1-1,-,TGTGCCAGCAGCACACAGGGAAGGAATACTGAAGCTTTCTTT,CASSTQGRNTEAFF
TRBV6-6,once,TRBJ2-2,-,TGTGCCAGCAGTTCCCCGGGACACCTGAACACCGGGGAGCTGTTTTTT,CASSSPGHLNTGELFF
TRBV6-4,-,TRBJ2-3,-,TGTGCCAGCAGTGCCGAGAGCACAGATACGCAGTATTTT,CASSAESTDTQYF
TRBV11-1,-,TRBJ2-7,TRBD2,TGTGCCAGCAGCTTAGGGCGACTAGCGGGAGACCGCGAGCAGTACTTC,CASSLGRLAGDREQYF
TRBV4-2,once,TRBJ2-7,-,TGTGCCAGCAGCCAAGACGGCAGGTCGGCCGAGCAGTACTTC,CASSQDGRSAEQYF
TRBV9,-,TRBJ2-3,TRBD2,TGTGCCAGCAGCCTAGGCGGGGGTCGGGCAGATACGCAGTATTTT,CASSLGGGRADTQYF
TRBV2,-,TRBJ2-7,TRBD2,TGTGCCAGCAATGGACTAGCGGGAGGGCCCATCGAGCAGTACTTC,CASNGLAGGPIEQYF
TRBV27,-,TRBJ2-1,TRBD2,TGTGCCAGCAGTTCCGGACTAGCGGGAGGGCCTGAGCAGTTCTTC,CASSSGLAGGPEQFF
TRBV2,-,TRBJ2-1,TRBD1,TGTGCCAGCATTGACCGGGACAGGGGGCCAAATGAGCAGTTCTTC,CASIDRDRGPNEQFF
TRBV6-5,-,TRBJ1-2,-,TGTGCCAGCAGTACGCGCGGAGGTAACTATGGCTACACCTTC,CASSTRGGNYGYTF
TRBV28,-,TRBJ2-5,TRBD1,TGTGCCAGCAGTAAGCCGGGACAGGGGGCGAGGGAGACCCAGTACTTC,CASSKPGQGARETQYF
TRBV5-1,-,TRBJ2-3,TRBD2,TGCGCCAGCAGCTTGGCGCTAGCGGGGGGAAAAGATACGCAGTATTTT,CASSLALAGGKDTQYF
TRBV4-1,-,TRBJ2-3,TRBD2,TGCGCCAGCAGCCGGAGTTTAGCGGGGTTCACCGATACGCAGTATTTT,CASSRSLAGFTDTQYF
TRBV2,-,TRBJ2-7,TRBD2,TGTGCCAGCAGTGATAGCGGGGCTTCCTACGAGCAGTACTTC,CASSDSGASYEQYF
TRBV29-1,once,TRBJ2-4,-,TGCAGCGTTGTTATGGGCAGCGGAGAAAACATTCAGTACTTC,CSVVMGSGENIQYF
TRBV19,-,TRBJ2-5,-,TGTGCCAGTAGTTTACTAGCCCAAGAGACCCAGTACTTC,CASSLLAQETQYF
TRBV18,-,TRBJ1-5,-,TGTGCCAGCTCACCACAAGCGACAGCCGTAAATCAGCCCCAGCATTTT,CASSPQATAVNQPQHF
TRBV7-3,few,TRBJ2-5,-,TGTGCCGGCAACAGCCAAGAGACCCAGTACTTC,CAGNSQETQYF
TRBV10-3,-,TRBJ1-2,-,TGTGCCATCAGTGAAGAAAGAGGGCGGTCAGCCTTC,CAISEERGRSAF
TRBV5-8,-,TRBJ2-5,-,TGTGCCAGCAGCTTGGGTCTGGCCGGGGAGACCCAGTACTTC,CASSLGLAGETQYF
TRBV9,-,TRBJ2-3,-,TGTGCCAGCAGCCCCCGGGCAGGGGACACAGATACGCAGTATTTT,CASSPRAGDTDTQYF
TRBV9,-,TRBJ2-3,TRBD2,TGTGCCAGCAGCGTCCCGCGGGGGGACACAGATACGCAGTATTTT,CASSVPRGDTDTQYF
TRBV7-9,-,TRBJ2-7,-,TGTGCCAGCAGCTTAGTTGGCAGGGAGGCCGAGCAGTACTTC,CASSLVGREAEQYF
TRBV7-2,-,TRBJ1-1,TRBD1,TGTGCCAGCAGCCCCCAGGGGGCGCGAACTGAAGCTTTCTTT,CASSPQGARTEAFF
TRBV30,-,TRBJ1-6,TRBD1,TGTGCCTGGAGTGTAGACCTTTTCGTAACAGGGGAGAGTAAGAGTAATTCACCCCTCCACTTT,CAWSVDLFVTGESKSNSPLHF